This T cell receptor beta chain comes out of a study of blood T cell repertoires in COVID-19. Study-level background: Donors in the United States, Italy and Spain gave samples during acute or convalescent COVID-19. Sources were T cells, B-cell-depleted T cells, or PBMCs; the material itself was cDNA or gDNA.

This clone was counted a few times. The germline gene is not matched at one end of the junction; a read error may be the cause. Authors' analysis steps: Amplification with reference gene primers provided the estimates of nucleated cell counts. The assay was immunoSEQ multiplex PCR, and TCRdb's table has in-frame clones only and misses some. The D gene and trimming were derived from the DNA, and the V and J assignments and clone size from that table. Here the sample spans roughly 18,000 clones, about 88% being singletons. This sequence originates from a man aged 60 to 69 with active COVID-19. Sequencing was carried out using peripheral blood.

Here the CDR3 DNA reads TGTGCCAGCCTCATCGATCCCTTCGAGCGGGCCCATTTT. Protein: CASLIDPFERAHF. The V and J genes are TRBV2 and TRBJ2-3; tentative D call: TRBD2 (6 bases). The CDR3 is 13 residues long. Germline lookup yields CDR1 SNHLY and CDR2 FYNNEI.